The 28 T cell receptor beta chains given below trace back to one sample, sequenced in a study of cytomegalovirus exposure and HLA in healthy donors. Data came from immunoSEQ multiplex PCR; TCRdb stores just in-frame clones and leaves some out. The sample has about 56,000 clones, approximately 89% seen once; the top ten hold around 15%. Material for sequencing was PBMCs. Receptor source: a woman younger than 30 in good health and CMV-seronegative.

The chain joins TRBV10-2 to TRBJ1-6, with D perhaps matching TRBD1 (5 bases). This CDR3 has 17 residues. The germline V gene has CDR1 WSHSY and CDR2 SAAADI. The germline V and J ends were trimmed by 2 bases and 0 bases, with 11 bases remaining between them. The CDR3 region is CASSEGQGSSYNSPLHF. CDR3 bases: TGCGCCAGCAGTGAGGGTCAGGGAAGCTCCTATAATTCACCCCTCCACTTT.

The V gene is TRBV5-1, the J gene TRBJ1-2; D is uncertain. Germline CDR1 and CDR2: SGHRS and YFSETQ. V shed 0 bases and J shed 7 bases, with 13 bases lying between them. The CDR3 totals 14 residues. The CDR3 nucleotides are TGCGCCAGCAGCTTGGTCGGGGAAACCGTTGGCTACACCTTC. Its translation: CASSLVGETVGYTF.

This sequence joins TRBV11-3 and TRBJ2-5; 8 bases match TRBD1. CDR1 is SGHNT, CDR2 YENEEA, per germline. This CDR3 contains 14 residues. V lost 4 bases to trimming and J lost 5 bases; unmatched junction nucleotides: 6. The CDR3 region is CASSSRGRRETQYF. The CDR3 nucleotides are TGTGCCAGCAGCTCCAGGGGGCGCCGGGAGACCCAGTACTTC.

The chain couples TRBV6-5 to TRBJ2-2; D remains unclear. Germline CDR1 MNHEY, CDR2 SVGAGI. The CDR3 is made up of 16 amino acids. Trimming pared 0 bases from V and 2 bases from J, leaving 10 bases between. Here the CDR3 DNA reads TGTGCCAGCAGTTACTCCTTTTTGAGTAACACCGGGGAGCTGTTTTTT. It translates to CASSYSFLSNTGELFF.

This sequence joins TRBV12-5 and TRBJ2-7; D is unclear. Germline lookup yields CDR1 LGHNT and CDR2 FRNRAP. Trimming stripped 1 base from V and 2 bases from J, with 6 bases between. The CDR3 totals 13 residues. The CDR3 nucleotides read TGTGCTAGTGGTTTGGGGCGGACCTACGAGCAGTACTTC. It yields the protein CASGLGRTYEQYF.

The J gene is TRBJ1-2, the V gene TRBV29-1, with TRBD1 matching over 8 bases. The germline gives CDR1 SQVTM, CDR2 ANQGSEA. The CDR3 spans 14 residues. V gave up 7 bases and J gave up 7 bases; unmatched junction bases: 14. This CDR3 is CSGGPGGTGGGYTF. DNA for the CDR3: TGCAGCGGGGGGCCCGGGGGGACAGGAGGTGGCTACACCTTC.

This chain joins TRBV6-4 and TRBJ2-1, with TRBD1 identical over 9 bases. Unmatched junction bases numbered 6, after V lost 5 bases and J lost 7 bases. The CDR3 runs to 14 residues. Germline loops: CDR1 MRHNA, CDR2 SNTAGT. CDR3 DNA sequence: TGTGCCAGCAGTTACCGGGACAGGGTAAATGAGCAGTTCTTC. Translated: CASSYRDRVNEQFF.

This clone was recorded only once. The rearrangement joins TRBV10-3 to TRBJ2-2; 9 bases are a match to TRBD2. This CDR3 region has 15 residues. V shed 10 bases, J shed 3 bases, and the junction held 9 bases outside the gene matches. Germline V CDR1 and CDR2: ENHRY, SYGVKD. CDR3 in amino acids: CATRRGGEDTGELFF. The CDR3 DNA sequence: TGTGCCACCAGGCGGGGGGGAGAGGACACCGGGGAGCTGTTTTTT.

The chain recombines TRBV30 with TRBJ2-3, with 7 nucleotides matching TRBD2. Per the germline V gene, CDR1 is GTSNPN and CDR2 is SVGIG (reference sequence). There are 14 residues in the CDR3. V was clipped by 4 bases and J by 8 bases; unmatched bases: 12. The CDR3 region has the DNA TGTGCCTGGAAGAACGCGGGAGATCCGTCTACGCAGTATTTT. Its translation: CAWKNAGDPSTQYF. Looking up the rest from reference TRBV30 and TRBJ2-3 gives the full variable domain: SQTIHQWPATLVQPVGSPLSLECTVEGTSNPNLYWYRQAAGRGLQLLFYSVGIGQISSEVPQNLSASRPQDRQFILSSKKLLLSDSGFYLCAWKNAGDPSTQYFGPGTRLTVL.

V and J are TRBV5-6 and TRBJ2-1, with D possibly matching TRBD2 (6 bases). The CDR3 covers 12 residues. The V gene's germline CDR1 is SGHDT and CDR2 YYEEEE. V was cut by 0 bases and J by 15 bases, with 13 bases left in between. The DNA of the CDR3 is TGTGCCAGCAGCTTGGCCCGGGCGGAGGGGTTCTTC. It encodes CASSLARAEGFF.

This rearrangement joins TRBV4-1 to TRBJ2-2, with 10 bases aligning to TRBD2. The V and J ends lost 0 bases and 8 bases, in that order; junction bases with no gene match: 9. The CDR3 has 17 amino acids. Germline V gives CDR1 MGHRA, CDR2 YSYEKL. CDR3 bases: TGCGCCAGCAGCCAAGATATGCAGCGGGGGGGCTATGGGGAGCTGTTTTTT. Its protein is CASSQDMQRGGYGELFF.

V usage is TRBV7-2 and J usage is TRBJ1-5; D is possibly TRBD1 (5 bases). Per germline, CDR1 SGHTA and CDR2 FQGNSA. V lost 1 base, J lost 0 bases, and 10 bases lay in between. The CDR3 spans 16 residues. CDR3 in amino acids: CASSLGGWYSNQPQHF. The CDR3 DNA sequence: TGTGCCAGCAGCTTAGGGGGCTGGTATAGCAATCAGCCCCAGCATTTT.

CDR3 loop: CASSPGPGTSGRAAEQYF. For the CDR3, the DNA is TGTGCCAGCAGCCCGGGTCCCGGGACTAGCGGGAGGGCGGCCGAGCAGTACTTC. The chain is built from TRBV11-2 and TRBJ2-7; 16 bases map to TRBD2. Germline V gene lookup returns CDR1 SGHAT and CDR2 FQNNGV. The trim removed 5 bases at V and 6 bases at J, leaving 13 bases unmatched. The CDR3 totals 18 residues.

J is TRBJ2-1 and V is TRBV30; D possibly corresponds to TRBD2 (6 bases). Per germline, CDR1 GTSNPN and CDR2 SVGIG (reference sequence). CDR3 length: 14 residues. V lost 4 bases and J lost 5, with 15 bases in between. The CDR3 loop reads CAWNRGGANNEQFF. The CDR3, as DNA: TGTGCCTGGAACCGTGGCGGGGCCAACAATGAGCAGTTCTTC.

The rearrangement links TRBV2 to TRBJ1-5, with D possibly being TRBD1 (6 bases). The CDR3 contains 13 residues. CDR1 SNHLY and CDR2 FYNNEI come from the germline V gene. V was clipped by 8 bases and J by 6 bases, with 14 bases between them. CDR3 region: CASVGGRGQPQHF. CDR3 sequence (DNA): TGTGCCAGCGTCGGGGGGCGAGGTCAGCCCCAGCATTTT.

CDR3 sequence: CASSGKTGGGADTQYF. The CDR3 DNA reads as TGTGCCAGCAGTGGAAAGACAGGGGGGGGCGCAGATACGCAGTATTTT. The V gene is TRBV6-1, the J gene TRBJ2-3; 9 positions match TRBD1. V was clipped by 4 bases and J by 4 bases; unmatched bases: 9. The CDR3 totals 16 residues. In germline, CDR1 is MNHNS, CDR2 SASEGT.

This clone appeared a single time. The chain joins TRBV2 to TRBJ2-3, with D unclear. Germline V CDR1 and CDR2: SNHLY, FYNNEI. The ends were cut back, 3 bases at V and 2 bases at J, with 12 bases in the middle. CDR3 length equals 15 residues. CDR3 region: CASSDGGYTTDTQYF. CDR3 sequence (DNA): TGTGCCAGCAGTGACGGCGGATATACCACAGATACGCAGTATTTT.

The genes are TRBV10-3 and TRBJ1-1; D remains ambiguous. The CDR3 contains 15 residues. Germline V lookup: CDR1 ENHRY, CDR2 SYGVKD. Trimming removed 0 bases at V and 0 bases at J, with 8 bases between. As DNA, the CDR3 is TGTGCCATCAGTGAGTCAGGACTTATGAACACTGAAGCTTTCTTT. Protein: CAISESGLMNTEAFF.

The chain has TRBV6-5 and TRBJ1-5; 9 nucleotides match TRBD1. From germline, CDR1 is MNHEY and CDR2 SVGAGI. The ends lost 9 bases at V and 4 bases at J; junction bases unmatched: 4. The CDR3 has 13 amino acids. The CDR3 DNA reads TGTGCCAGTAGGGACAGGGCGAATCAGCCCCAGCATTTT. Residues: CASRDRANQPQHF.

The chain employs TRBV19 and TRBJ1-1; 7 bases match TRBD1. This CDR3 has 14 residues. V lost 4 bases, J lost 8 bases, and 10 bases stayed unmatched. The germline V gene has CDR1 LNHDA and CDR2 SQIVND (reference sequence). The CDR3 protein is CASSTPTGRSEAFF. As DNA, the CDR3 is TGTGCCAGTAGTACGCCGACAGGGCGGTCGGAAGCTTTCTTT.

The chain carries TRBV7-9 and TRBJ1-5, with 7 nucleotides matching TRBD1. CDR3 length equals 15 residues. Looked up from germline, CDR1 is SEHNR and CDR2 is FQNEAQ (reference sequence). J lost 7 bases, V lost 1 base, and 7 bases had no gene match. In nucleotides, the CDR3 is TGTGCCAGCAGCTTAGGAAACAGGGGCGGGCAGCCCCAGCATTTT. Its protein product is CASSLGNRGGQPQHF.

V and J are TRBV9 and TRBJ2-5; possible D gene TRBD1, 6 bases. Between the trimmed V and J ends, which lost 2 bases and 1 base, there was a span of 12 bases. Germline lookup yields CDR1 SGDLS and CDR2 YYNGEE. This CDR3 contains 15 residues. CDR3 sequence (DNA): TGTGCCAGCAGCGTTACAGGGAATACCCAAGAGACCCAGTACTTC. Amino acids: CASSVTGNTQETQYF.

The chain carries TRBV5-1 and TRBJ1-3; possible D gene TRBD1, 6 bases. Germline V gives CDR1 SGHRS, CDR2 YFSETQ. The CDR3 is 15 residues long. V was pared by 4 bases and J by 4 bases, with 15 bases between. The DNA of the CDR3 is TGCGCCAGCAGCCCCTCGACAGGCGCAGGAAACACCATATATTTT. Protein: CASSPSTGAGNTIYF.

The gene calls are TRBV5-8 and TRBJ1-2; 11 bases are shared with TRBD1. The length of the CDR3 is 15 residues. CDR1 is SGHTS, CDR2 YDEGEE, per germline. V was clipped by 2 bases and J by 3 bases; unmatched bases: 3. CDR3 bases: TGTGCCAGCAGCTTTGGACAGGGGGCATACTATGGCTACACCTTC. This translates into CASSFGQGAYYGYTF.

This chain links TRBV7-9 with TRBJ1-1; D is undetermined. V lost 2 bases to trimming and J lost 1 base, with 8 bases between them. CDR1 is SEHNR and CDR2 is FQNEAQ in the germline V gene (reference sequence). The CDR3 totals 14 residues. CDR3: CASSLIAGNTEAFF. The CDR3 coding sequence is TGTGCCAGCAGCTTAATTGCAGGGAACACTGAAGCTTTCTTT.

This clone was found once. The CDR3 spells CASSLAGNTIYF. The CDR3 DNA reads TGTGCCAGCAGTTTGGCCGGAAACACCATATATTTT. J is TRBJ1-3 and V is TRBV28, with unresolved D. With 3 bases removed from V and 4 bases from J, the gap between germline ends came to 4 bases. Germline V gives CDR1 MDHEN, CDR2 SYDVKM. This CDR3 spans 12 amino acids.

The table lists this clone with a count of one. The chain has TRBV15 and TRBJ2-5; TRBD2 matches at 8 bases. V was pared by 3 bases and J by 5 bases, with 8 bases of the junction left unmatched. The germline V gene has CDR1 LNHNV and CDR2 YYDKDF (reference sequence). The CDR3 has 15 amino acids. The CDR3 bases are TGTGCCACCAGCAGTTTCCGGGGGGGGCGGGAGACCCAGTACTTC. This gives the protein CATSSFRGGRETQYF.

This chain links TRBV5-1 with TRBJ2-3, with 12 bases lining up with TRBD2. Germline values: CDR1 SGHRS, CDR2 YFSETQ. The CDR3 spans 16 residues. The ends lost 4 bases at V and 4 bases at J; junction bases unmatched: 7. CDR3 in amino acids: CASSPGLAGWPDTQYF. The CDR3 nucleotides are TGCGCCAGCAGCCCAGGACTAGCGGGATGGCCAGATACGCAGTATTTT. Full variable domain (outside the CDR3, taken from reference TRBV5-1 and TRBJ2-3): KAGVTQTPRYLIKTRGQQVTLSCSPISGHRSVSWYQQTPGQGLQFLFEYFSETQRNKGNFPGRFSGRQFSNSRSEMNVSTLELGDSALYLCASSPGLAGWPDTQYFGPGTRLTVL.